This T cell receptor (beta chain) came from a study of CD39 and CD103 CD8 tumor-infiltrating T cells (dated by TCRdb to 2016 to 2018). For the wider study: Repertoire comparisons were shown for an HPV-positive HNSCC, an HPV-negative HNSCC, an ovarian cancer and a melanoma patient. Deep sequencing of TCRbeta CDR3 was used to compare the repertoires of CD8 TIL subsets, defined by CD103 and CD39, with those of peripheral memory CD8 T cells.

Comments on this clone: Its antigen is currently not known. No base quality information exists; no much larger clone differs at one position.

For each subset, between 10,000 and 100,000 sorted cells were used for genomic DNA extraction with the DNeasy Blood and Tissue Kit. TCRbeta V-J or V-D-J regions were sequenced and mapped by the immunoSEQ service, with coverage above 10x per sample. Under the source paper's analysis protocol: Analysis was restricted to productive rearrangements exported from the immunoSEQ Analyzer platform, and clonality was assessed using the 500 most abundant clones. The Morisita-Horn similarity index and the Jaccard index were used to quantify the overlap in repertoires between populations. In roughly 6 cancer patients, Morisita-Horn similarity was measured between the TCR repertoires of CD8 T-cell subsets. In TCRdb, the immuneACCESS table is reduced to in-frame sequences with V and J assigned. These tables do not hold every clone; where another copy was compared, an unresolved V gene accounts for under half, and the others remain unexplained. V, J and clone size reflect that table, while D and trimming were determined from the DNA. The sample records around 410 clones, under 75% of which are singletons. Around 30% of the sample is held by the ten biggest clonotypes.

The CDR3 runs 15 residues from the cysteine to the phenylalanine. Of the read, only the CDR3 DNA is kept; its 45 bases are in frame from base 1. Reading the germline V gene (reference sequence) gives CDR1 SEHNR and CDR2 FQNEAQ. V and J are trimmed by 4 bases and 5 bases, and the gene matches miss 8 bases of the junction. Paper-wide results and their limitations: Clonotypes from DP TILs were seldom detected in blood or uninvolved lymph node, while clonotypes from DN TILs overlapped to a large extent with peripheral memory CD8 repertoires. DP CD8 TILs appeared to be more oligoclonal than DN and SP CD8 TILs and blood memory CD8 T cells, with about 56-90% covered by the top 30 clonotypes.

No therapy was being received by patients at the time of sample collection, although prior treatments had ranged from chemotherapy, radiotherapy, surgery and immunotherapy to none. Thawed cells were enriched for T lymphocytes with a negative-selection kit, adding EpCAM beads for tumor-infiltrating lymphocytes. CD8 TIL subsets were FACS-sorted as CD3+CD4-CD8+CD45RA- cells split by CD39 and CD103 expression into DN, SP and DP. Tumor specimens were cut into small pieces, digested for 1 h with hyaluronidase, collagenase and DNase, then filtered, enriched over Ficoll and cryopreserved. Populations were sorted on a FACSAria II to more than 97% purity, and the cell pellets were frozen for TCR sequencing without being cultured.

This chain joins TRBV7-9 to TRBJ1-2; 9 junctional bases match TRBD1. Sequences were obtained from CD39- CD103+ CD8+ T cells sorted from the tumor. Read against the paper, the sample's cell subset or site label means: CD103+CD39- single-positive CD45RA- CD8 T cells. This receptor was obtained from a human donor with head and neck squamous cell carcinoma. The nucleotides read TGTGCCAGCAGCTCCCCCAGGACAGGGGAATATGGCTACACCTTC. This yields the protein CASSSPRTGEYGYTF.